These 14 T cell receptor beta chains came from one sample sequenced in a study of blood T cell repertoires in COVID-19. Produced via immunoSEQ multiplex PCR; TCRdb's table is partial and in-frame only. The table has 55,000 to 65,000 clones, 80% to 90% seen once. The sequenced sample consisted of peripheral blood. These receptors were obtained from a man aged 60-69 years with COVID-19, enrolled during active disease.

This clone was counted between two and nine times. The CDR3 DNA is TGTGCCAGCAGCCTACCACAGGGGAACACTGAAGCTTTCTTT. Translated, it gives CASSLPQGNTEAFF. The V gene is TRBV11-3, the J gene TRBJ1-1; perhaps TRBD1 as D (6 bases). The CDR3 has 14 amino acids. Trimming shortened V by 5 bases and J by 1 base, and 11 bases separated the two germline ends. CDR1 SGHNT and CDR2 YENEEA come from the germline V gene. Variable domain in full (rest from reference TRBV11-3 and TRBJ1-1): EAGVVQSPRYKIIEKKQPVAFWCNPISGHNTLYWYLQNLGQGPELLIRYENEEAVDDSQLPKDRFSAERLKGVDSTLKIQPAELGDSAVYLCASSLPQGNTEAFFGQGTRLTVV.

V and J are TRBV11-3 and TRBJ2-1; a weak D match, TRBD1 (5 bases). With 2 bases removed from V and 5 bases from J, the gap between germline ends came to 10 bases. The germline V gene encodes CDR1 SGHNT and CDR2 YENEEA. The CDR3 runs 14 residues. DNA for the CDR3: TGTGCCAGCAGCTTACAGGGCGGTAACAATGAGCAGTTCTTC. This translates into CASSLQGGNNEQFF.

CDR3 sequence (DNA): TGTGCCAGCAGTCCCTGGGCAGGTCGGTCAAGAGCTTTCTTT. Protein: CASSPWAGRSRAFF. V and J are TRBV6-5 and TRBJ1-1; D remains unclear. With 5 bases removed from V and 10 bases from J, the gap between germline ends came to 20 bases. The V gene's germline CDR1 is MNHEY and CDR2 SVGAGI. CDR3 length equals 14 residues.

This chain connects TRBV6-1 to TRBJ2-4, with 13 bases fitting TRBD2. Looked up from germline, CDR1 is MNHNS and CDR2 is SASEGT. This CDR3 comprises 19 residues. Germline trimming cut 0 bases from V and 7 bases from J; bases unmatched to any gene: 12. In DNA, the CDR3 is TGTGCCAGCAGTGAAGCGGCCGAGGGACTAGCGGGACCCAGTAACATTCAGTACTTC. It specifies CASSEAAEGLAGPSNIQYF.

CDR3 coding DNA: TGTGCCAGCAGCGTAGACGGGGGAACAGATACGCAGTATTTT. Amino acid sequence: CASSVDGGTDTQYF. The gene calls are TRBV9 and TRBJ2-3, with D perhaps matching TRBD2 (6 bases). Trimming left V 0 bases short and J 3 bases short, with 8 bases between. The CDR3 extends over 14 amino acids. Germline-derived CDR1 and CDR2 are SGDLS and YYNGEE.

The gene calls are TRBV7-2 and TRBJ2-1; tentatively, D is TRBD2 (6 bases). The ends were cut back, 2 bases at V and 1 base at J, with 9 bases in the middle. This CDR3 spans 15 amino acids. Per germline, CDR1 SGHTA and CDR2 FQGNSA. The CDR3 is CASSLMGRSYNEQFF. The CDR3 DNA follows: TGTGCCAGCAGCTTAATGGGGAGGTCCTACAATGAGCAGTTCTTC. Drawing the rest from reference TRBV7-2 and TRBJ2-1, the complete variable domain is GAGVSQSPSNKVTEKGKDVELRCDPISGHTALYWYRQSLGQGLEFLIYFQGNSAPDKSGLPSDRFSAERTGGSVSTLTIQRTQQEDSAVYLCASSLMGRSYNEQFFGPGTRLTVL.

This chain uses TRBV11-2 with TRBJ2-5; the match to TRBD2 covers 9 bases. The CDR3 totals 16 residues. In germline, CDR1 is SGHAT, CDR2 FQNNGV. V trimming: 5 bases; J trimming: 3 bases; junction bases outside the gene matches: 10. The CDR3, as DNA: TGTGCCAGCAGCCCCCGGGGTAGCGGGAGAAAAGAGACCCAGTACTTC. Protein: CASSPRGSGRKETQYF.

The rearrangement uses TRBV7-8 and TRBJ1-3; D uncertain. V gave up 6 bases and J gave up 7 bases, with 16 bases separating them. The CDR3 has 14 residues. Germline lookup yields CDR1 SGHVS and CDR2 FQNEAQ. The CDR3 nucleotides read TGTGCCAGCAGTTTGAGCCTGGGAGCCAACACCATATATTTT. This encodes CASSLSLGANTIYF. The full variable domain, in which reference TRBV7-8 and TRBJ1-3 provide the parts outside the CDR3, is GAGVSQSPRYKVAKRGQDVALRCDPISGHVSLFWYQQALGQGPEFLTYFQNEAQLDKSGLPSDRFFAERPEGSVSTLKIQRTQQEDSAVYLCASSLSLGANTIYFGEGSWLTVV.

The chain couples TRBV9 to TRBJ1-1; 8 nucleotides match TRBD1. The V gene's germline CDR1 is SGDLS and CDR2 YYNGEE. The CDR3 has 16 residues. The V segment lost 0 bases and the J segment 5 bases; nucleotides outside the gene matches: 9. The CDR3, as DNA: TGTGCCAGCAGCGTAGAGGTTGGGACAGGAATAACTGAAGCTTTCTTT. Translating gives CASSVEVGTGITEAFF.

V gene TRBV5-1 combines with J gene TRBJ1-6, with D possibly TRBD1 on 5 matching bases. From germline, CDR1 is SGHRS and CDR2 YFSETQ. Trimming took off 5 bases at V and 7 bases at J, with 10 bases between the two ends. CDR3 length: 13 amino acids. CDR3: CASSWTYNSPLHF. As DNA, the CDR3 is TGCGCCAGCAGTTGGACATACAATTCACCCCTCCACTTT.

The chain joins TRBV5-1 to TRBJ1-6, with D hard to call. Germline V gene data show CDR1 as SGHRS and CDR2 as YFSETQ. V lost 7 bases to trimming and J lost 5 bases, with 16 bases between them. This CDR3 is 15 amino acids long. The CDR3 sequence is CASLRARTHNSPLHF. CDR3 nucleotide sequence: TGCGCCAGCTTACGAGCTAGAACTCATAATTCACCCCTCCACTTT. The entire variable domain, with the rest obtained from reference TRBV5-1 and TRBJ1-6, is as follows: KAGVTQTPRYLIKTRGQQVTLSCSPISGHRSVSWYQQTPGQGLQFLFEYFSETQRNKGNFPGRFSGRQFSNSRSEMNVSTLELGDSALYLCASLRARTHNSPLHFGNGTRLTVT.

J is TRBJ1-1 and V is TRBV3-1 (or the pseudogene TRBV3-2); D gene uncertain. This CDR3 region has 14 residues. Trimming took 5 bases from V and 3 from J, leaving 13 bases between them. Germline V gene data show CDR1 as LGHDT and CDR2 as YNNKEL (reference sequence). CDR3 nucleotides: TGTGCCAGCAGCTCTCGGGGTGGGGACACTGAAGCTTTCTTT. It is translated as CASSSRGGDTEAFF.

The J gene is TRBJ2-2, the V gene TRBV4-3; 8 nucleotides agree with TRBD1. V trimming: 2 bases; J trimming: 2 bases; junction bases outside the gene matches: 4. The CDR3 sequence is 16 residues long. Germline V gene sequence: CDR1 LGHNA, CDR2 YSLEER. The CDR3 is CASSQRTGFNTGELFF. In DNA, the CDR3 is TGCGCCAGCAGCCAAAGGACAGGGTTTAACACCGGGGAGCTGTTTTTT.

Only one count was recorded for this clone. The rearrangement uses TRBV4-1 and TRBJ2-1; D may be TRBD1 (6 bases). CDR3 size: 14 residues. The V gene's germline CDR1 is MGHRA and CDR2 YSYEKL. The V end lost 6 bases, the J end lost 7 bases, and 16 bases lay between the germline ends. CDR3 sequence: CASRYRAQGNEQFF. Here the CDR3 DNA reads TGCGCCAGCAGATACCGGGCCCAGGGGAATGAGCAGTTCTTC.